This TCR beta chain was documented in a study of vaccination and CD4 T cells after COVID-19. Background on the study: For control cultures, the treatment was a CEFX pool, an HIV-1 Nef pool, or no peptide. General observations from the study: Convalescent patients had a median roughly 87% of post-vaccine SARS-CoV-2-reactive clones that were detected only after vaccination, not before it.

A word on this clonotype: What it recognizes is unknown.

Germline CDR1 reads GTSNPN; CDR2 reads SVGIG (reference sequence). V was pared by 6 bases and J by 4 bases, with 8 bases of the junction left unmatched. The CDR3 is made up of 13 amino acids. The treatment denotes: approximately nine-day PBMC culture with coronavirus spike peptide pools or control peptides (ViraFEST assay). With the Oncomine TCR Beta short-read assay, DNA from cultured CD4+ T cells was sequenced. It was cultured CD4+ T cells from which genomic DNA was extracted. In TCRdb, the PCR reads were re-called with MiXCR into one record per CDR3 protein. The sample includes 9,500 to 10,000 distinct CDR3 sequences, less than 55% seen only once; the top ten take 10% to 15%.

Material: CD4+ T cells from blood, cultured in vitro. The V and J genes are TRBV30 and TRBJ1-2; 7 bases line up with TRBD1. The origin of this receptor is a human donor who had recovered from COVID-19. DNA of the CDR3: TGTGCCTGCTCCCGGACAGGATCCTATGGCTACACCTTC. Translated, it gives CACSRTGSYGYTF.